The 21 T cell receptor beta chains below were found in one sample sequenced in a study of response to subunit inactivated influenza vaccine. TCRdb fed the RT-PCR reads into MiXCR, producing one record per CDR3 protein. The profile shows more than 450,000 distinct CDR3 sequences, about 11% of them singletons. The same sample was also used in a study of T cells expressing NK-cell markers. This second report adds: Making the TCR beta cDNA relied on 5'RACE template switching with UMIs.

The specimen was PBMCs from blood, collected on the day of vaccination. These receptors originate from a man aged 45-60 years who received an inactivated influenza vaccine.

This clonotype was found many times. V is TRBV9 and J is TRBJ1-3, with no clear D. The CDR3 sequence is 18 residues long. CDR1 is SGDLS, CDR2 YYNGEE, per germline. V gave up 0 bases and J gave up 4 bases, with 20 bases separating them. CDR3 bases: TGTGCCAGCAGCGTAGGAGTCGGCGAACGGTATCGGGGAAACACCATATATTTT. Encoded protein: CASSVGVGERYRGNTIYF.

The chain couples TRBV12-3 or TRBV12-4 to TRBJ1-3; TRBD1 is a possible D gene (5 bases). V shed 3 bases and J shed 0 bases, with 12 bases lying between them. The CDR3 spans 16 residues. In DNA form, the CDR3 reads TGTGCCAGCAGTTTCGGAAGGGGCCTCTCTGGAAACACCATATATTTT. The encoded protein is CASSFGRGLSGNTIYF.

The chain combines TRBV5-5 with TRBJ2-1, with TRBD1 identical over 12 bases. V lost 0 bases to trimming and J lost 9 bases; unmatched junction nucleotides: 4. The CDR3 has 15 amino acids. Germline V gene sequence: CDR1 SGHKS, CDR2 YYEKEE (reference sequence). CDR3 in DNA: TGTGCCAGCAGCTTGGCCGGGACAGGGGGCTTTGAGCAGTTCTTC. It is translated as CASSLAGTGGFEQFF.

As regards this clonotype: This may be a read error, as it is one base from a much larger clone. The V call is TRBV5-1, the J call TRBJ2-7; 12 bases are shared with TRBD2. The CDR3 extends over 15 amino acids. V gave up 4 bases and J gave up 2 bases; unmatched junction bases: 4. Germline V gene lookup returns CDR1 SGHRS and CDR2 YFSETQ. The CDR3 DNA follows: TGCGCCAGCAGCCGGACTAGCGGGATGACCTACGAGCAGTACTTC. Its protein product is CASSRTSGMTYEQYF.

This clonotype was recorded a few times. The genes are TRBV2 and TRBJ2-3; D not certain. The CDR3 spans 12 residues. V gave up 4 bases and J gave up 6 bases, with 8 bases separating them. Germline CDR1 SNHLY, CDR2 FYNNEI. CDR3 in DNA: TGTGCCAGCAGTGGAACGCGGGATACGCAGTATTTT. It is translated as CASSGTRDTQYF.

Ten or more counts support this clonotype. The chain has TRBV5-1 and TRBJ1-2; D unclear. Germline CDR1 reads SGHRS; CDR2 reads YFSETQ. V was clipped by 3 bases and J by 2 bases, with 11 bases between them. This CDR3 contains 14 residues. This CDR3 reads CASSYNAANYGYTF. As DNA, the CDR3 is TGCGCCAGCAGCTACAATGCGGCAAACTATGGCTACACCTTC.

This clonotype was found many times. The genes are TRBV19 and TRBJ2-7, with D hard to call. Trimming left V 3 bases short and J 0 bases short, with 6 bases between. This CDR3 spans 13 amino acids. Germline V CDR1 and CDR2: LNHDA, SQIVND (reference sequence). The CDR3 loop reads CASSIGNSYEQYF. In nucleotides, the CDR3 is TGTGCCAGTAGTATCGGCAACTCCTACGAGCAGTACTTC. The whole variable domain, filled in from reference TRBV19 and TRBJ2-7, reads DGGITQSPKYLFRKEGQNVTLSCEQNLNHDAMYWYRQDPGQGLRLIYYSQIVNDFQKGDIAEGYSVSREKKESFPLTVTSAQKNPTAFYLCASSIGNSYEQYFGPGTRLTVT.

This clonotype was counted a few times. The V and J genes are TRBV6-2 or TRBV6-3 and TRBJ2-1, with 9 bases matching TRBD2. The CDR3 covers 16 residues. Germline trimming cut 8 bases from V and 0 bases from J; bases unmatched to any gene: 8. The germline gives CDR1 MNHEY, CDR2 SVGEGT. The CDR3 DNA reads TGTGCCAGCGAACAAAGCGGGGGGTACTCCTACAATGAGCAGTTCTTC. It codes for CASEQSGGYSYNEQFF.

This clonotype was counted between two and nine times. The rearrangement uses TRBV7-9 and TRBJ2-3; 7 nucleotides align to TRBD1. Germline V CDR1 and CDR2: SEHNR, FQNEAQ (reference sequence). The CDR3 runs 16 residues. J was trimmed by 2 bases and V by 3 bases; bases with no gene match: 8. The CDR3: CASSFSPGQHTDTQYF. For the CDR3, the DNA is TGTGCCAGCAGCTTCTCCCCGGGACAGCACACAGATACGCAGTATTTT.

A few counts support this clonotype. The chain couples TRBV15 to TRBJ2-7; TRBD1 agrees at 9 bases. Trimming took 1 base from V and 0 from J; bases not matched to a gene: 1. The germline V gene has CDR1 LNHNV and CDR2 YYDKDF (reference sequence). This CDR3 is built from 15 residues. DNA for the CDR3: TGTGCCACCAGCAGAGTACAGGGGGCCTCCTACGAGCAGTACTTC. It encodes CATSRVQGASYEQYF.

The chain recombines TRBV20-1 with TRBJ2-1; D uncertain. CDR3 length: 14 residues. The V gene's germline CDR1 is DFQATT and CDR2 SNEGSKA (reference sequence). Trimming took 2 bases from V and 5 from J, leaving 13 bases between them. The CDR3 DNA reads TGCAGTGCTAGATCCTTCCACACCAACAATGAGCAGTTCTTC. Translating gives CSARSFHTNNEQFF.

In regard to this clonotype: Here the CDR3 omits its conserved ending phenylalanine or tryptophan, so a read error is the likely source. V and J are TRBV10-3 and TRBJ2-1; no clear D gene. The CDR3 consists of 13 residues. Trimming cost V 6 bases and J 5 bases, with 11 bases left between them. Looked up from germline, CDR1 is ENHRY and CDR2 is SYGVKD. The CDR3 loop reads CAISPQVNNEQFY. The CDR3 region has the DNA TGTGCCATCAGCCCCCAGGTGAACAATGAGCAGTTCTAC.

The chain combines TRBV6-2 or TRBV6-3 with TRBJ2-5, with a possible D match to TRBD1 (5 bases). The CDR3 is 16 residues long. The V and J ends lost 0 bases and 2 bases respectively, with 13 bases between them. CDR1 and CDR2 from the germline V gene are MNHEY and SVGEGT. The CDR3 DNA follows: TGTGCCAGCAGTTACTCAGGACACCCAAGTCAAGAGACCCAGTACTTC. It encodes CASSYSGHPSQETQYF.

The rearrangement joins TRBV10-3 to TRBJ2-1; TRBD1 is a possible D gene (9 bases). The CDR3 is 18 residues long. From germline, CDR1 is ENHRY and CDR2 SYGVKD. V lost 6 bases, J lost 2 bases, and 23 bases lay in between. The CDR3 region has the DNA TGTGCCATCAGCAAGGACAGGGGAACCGGGGGGGCCTACAATGAGCAGTTCTTC. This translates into CAISKDRGTGGAYNEQFF.

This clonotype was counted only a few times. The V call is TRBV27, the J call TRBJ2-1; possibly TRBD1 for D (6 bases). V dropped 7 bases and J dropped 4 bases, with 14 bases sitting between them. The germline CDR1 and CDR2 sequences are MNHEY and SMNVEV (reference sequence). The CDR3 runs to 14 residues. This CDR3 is CASTRTGQYNEQFF. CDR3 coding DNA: TGTGCCAGCACCAGAACGGGACAATACAATGAGCAGTTCTTC.

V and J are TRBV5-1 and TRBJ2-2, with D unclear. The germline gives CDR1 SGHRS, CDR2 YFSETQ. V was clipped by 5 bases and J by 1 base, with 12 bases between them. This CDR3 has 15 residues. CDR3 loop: CASRVGSLNTGELFF. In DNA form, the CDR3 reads TGCGCCAGCAGGGTTGGGTCCCTGAACACCGGGGAGCTGTTTTTT. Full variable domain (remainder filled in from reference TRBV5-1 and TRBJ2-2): KAGVTQTPRYLIKTRGQQVTLSCSPISGHRSVSWYQQTPGQGLQFLFEYFSETQRNKGNFPGRFSGRQFSNSRSEMNVSTLELGDSALYLCASRVGSLNTGELFFGEGSRLTVL.

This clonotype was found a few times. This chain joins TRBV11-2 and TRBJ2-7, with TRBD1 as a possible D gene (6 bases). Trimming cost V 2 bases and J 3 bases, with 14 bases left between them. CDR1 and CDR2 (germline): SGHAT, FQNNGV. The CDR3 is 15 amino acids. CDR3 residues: CASSLMWGLGYEQYF. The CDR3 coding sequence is TGTGCCAGCAGCTTAATGTGGGGGCTTGGCTACGAGCAGTACTTC. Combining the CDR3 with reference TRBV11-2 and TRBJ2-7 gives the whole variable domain EAGVAQSPRYKIIEKRQSVAFWCNPISGHATLYWYQQILGQGPKLLIQFQNNGVVDDSQLPKDRFSAERLKGVDSTLKIQPAKLEDSAVYLCASSLMWGLGYEQYFGPGTRLTVT.

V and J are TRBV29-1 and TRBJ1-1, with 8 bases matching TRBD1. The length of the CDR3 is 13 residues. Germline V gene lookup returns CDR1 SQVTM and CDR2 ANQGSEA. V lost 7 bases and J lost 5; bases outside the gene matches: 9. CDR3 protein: CSAGQGRGTEAFF. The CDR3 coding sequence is TGCAGCGCCGGACAGGGAAGAGGGACTGAAGCTTTCTTT.

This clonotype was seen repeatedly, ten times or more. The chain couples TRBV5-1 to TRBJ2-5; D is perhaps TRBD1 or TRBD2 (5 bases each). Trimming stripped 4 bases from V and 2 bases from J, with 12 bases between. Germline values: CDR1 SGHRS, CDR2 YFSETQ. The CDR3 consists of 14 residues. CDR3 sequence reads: CASSRGGGQETQYF. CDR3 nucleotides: TGCGCCAGCAGCAGGGGTGGGGGTCAAGAGACCCAGTACTTC.

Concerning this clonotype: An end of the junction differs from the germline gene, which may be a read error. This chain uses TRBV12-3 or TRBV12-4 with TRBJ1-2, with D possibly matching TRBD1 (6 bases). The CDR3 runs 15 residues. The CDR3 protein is CASSLGRQVLFGYTF. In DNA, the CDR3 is TGTGCCAGCAGCTTAGGAAGACAGGTGCTATTTGGCTACACCTTC.

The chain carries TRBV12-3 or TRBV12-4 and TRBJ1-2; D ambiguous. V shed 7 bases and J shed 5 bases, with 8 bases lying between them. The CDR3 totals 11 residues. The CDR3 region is CASTPVYGYTF. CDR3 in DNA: TGTGCCAGCACCCCCGTATATGGCTACACCTTC.